This note documents a single TCR beta chain sequence. This record belongs to a study of blood T cell repertoires in COVID-19. Study in general: Sources were T cells, B-cell-depleted T cells, or PBMCs; the material itself was cDNA or gDNA.

Original methodology: Reference gene primer amplification yielded estimated nucleated cell counts. The method was immunoSEQ multiplex PCR; TCRdb's version includes in-frame clones alone and lacks a portion of them. The V and J calls and clone size come from that table; D and trimming were worked out from the DNA. The sample shows about 100,000 clones, roughly 80% of them seen only once. The V gene's germline CDR1 is ENHRY and CDR2 SYGVKD. The CDR3 covers 15 residues. V lost 0 bases to trimming and J lost 4 bases, with 12 bases between them. This sequence originates from a man between 60 and 70 years old with active or convalescent COVID-19. The rearrangement uses TRBV10-3 and TRBJ1-1; weak D call: TRBD1 (6 bases). Sample: peripheral blood. The chain's CDR3 is CAISESGGAFTEAFF. CDR3 sequence (DNA): TGTGCCATCAGTGAGTCAGGGGGGGCGTTCACTGAAGCTTTCTTT.